The sequence of this T cell receptor beta chain was determined in a study of blood T cells in healthy people across ages. Trimming shortened V by 10 bases and J by 4 bases, and 11 bases separated the two germline ends. Looked up from germline, CDR1 is ENHRY and CDR2 is SYGVKD. The CDR3 is 12 amino acids. This clonotype was counted between two and nine times. Sample-barcoded 5' priming and a J-beta primer mix drove a second PCR of 7 to 11 cycles. TCRdb analysed the 5' RACE reads with MiXCR anew, one entry per CDR3 protein. The top ten clones hold around a sixth of a sample with more than 700,000 distinct CDR3 sequences, around 50% of them seen once.

What was sequenced was blood. The sequence was obtained from a man older than 75 in good health. The V gene is TRBV10-3, the J gene TRBJ2-1; no definite D call. The DNA for the CDR3 is TGTGCCACGCAGAGTTATTACAATGAGCAGTTCTTC. It is translated as CATQSYYNEQFF.